This T cell receptor beta chain comes out of a study of beta chain features in type 1 diabetes. The V segment lost 4 bases and the J segment 4 bases; nucleotides outside the gene matches: 3. The CDR3 sequence is 13 residues long. CDR1 is SGHVS, CDR2 FQNEAQ, per germline. This clone has just a few counts. Sequenced material consisted of expressed TCRB transcripts (all of the isolated RNA was reverse transcribed). Generated by immunoSEQ multiplex PCR, the TCRdb table keeps only in-frame clones and is missing some. In the table there are about 360,000 clones, 10% to 15% of which are singletons. The J gene is TRBJ1-1, the V gene TRBV7-8, with 7 bases matching TRBD1. Sequenced: naive CD4+ T cells from blood. The sequence came from a man aged 18-30 years in good health. DNA for the CDR3: TGTGCCAGCAGCTCTCAGGGGGGCACTGAAGCTTTCTTT. This codes for CASSSQGGTEAFF.